The clone carrying this T cell receptor (beta chain) was detected many times. MiXCR was run by TCRdb on the 5' RACE reads, yielding one entry per CDR3 protein. Seen here are under 1 million distinct CDR3 sequences, about 12% observed once, and the top ten hold around 1.6%. This sample is drawn from a study of identical twins. The donors were all healthy and Caucasian. The CDR3 is 13 amino acids. Trimming shortened V by 3 bases and J by 4 bases, and 7 bases separated the two germline ends. This sample also belongs to another study, concerning yellow fever vaccine responses in identical twins. This second study says: Vaccine-induced T cell responses in twins were reportedly observed to appear partly convergent, partly personalized.

This rearrangement joins TRBV12-3 or TRBV12-4 to TRBJ1-5, with D unclear. This clonotype originated in a woman younger than 35 in good health. Sequencing was carried out using PBMCs. For the CDR3, the DNA is TGTGCCAGCAGTTTTTCTGGGAATCAGCCCCAGCATTTT. Translation: CASSFSGNQPQHF.